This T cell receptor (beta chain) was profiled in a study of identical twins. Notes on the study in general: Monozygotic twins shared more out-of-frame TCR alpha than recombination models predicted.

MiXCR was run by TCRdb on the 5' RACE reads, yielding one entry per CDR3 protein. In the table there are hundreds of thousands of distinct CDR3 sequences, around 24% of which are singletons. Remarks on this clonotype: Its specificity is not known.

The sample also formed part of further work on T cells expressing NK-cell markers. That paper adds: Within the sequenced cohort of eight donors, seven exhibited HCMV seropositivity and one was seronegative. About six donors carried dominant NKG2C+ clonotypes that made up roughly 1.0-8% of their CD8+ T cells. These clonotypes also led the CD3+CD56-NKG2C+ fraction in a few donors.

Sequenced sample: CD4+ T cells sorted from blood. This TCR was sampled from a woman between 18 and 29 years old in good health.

The CDR3 DNA reads TGTGCCAGCGTCCTTGGGACGCCCAGGCCCGGGGAGCTGTTTTTT. Amino acid sequence: CASVLGTPRPGELFF. The gene calls are TRBV12-3 or TRBV12-4 and TRBJ2-2; tentatively, D is TRBD1 or TRBD2 (5 bases each). The V and J ends lost 8 bases and 6 bases respectively, with 19 bases between them. This CDR3 spans 15 amino acids.